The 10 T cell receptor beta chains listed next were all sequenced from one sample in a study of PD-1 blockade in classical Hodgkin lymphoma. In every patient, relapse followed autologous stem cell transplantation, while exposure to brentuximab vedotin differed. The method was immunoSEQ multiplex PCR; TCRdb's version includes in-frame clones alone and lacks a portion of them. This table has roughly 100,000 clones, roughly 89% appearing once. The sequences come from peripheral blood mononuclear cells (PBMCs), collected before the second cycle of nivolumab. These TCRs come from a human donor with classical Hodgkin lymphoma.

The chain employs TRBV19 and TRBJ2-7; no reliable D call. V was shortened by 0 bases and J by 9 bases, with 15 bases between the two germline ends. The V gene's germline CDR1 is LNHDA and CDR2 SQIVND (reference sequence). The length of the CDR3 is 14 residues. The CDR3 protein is CASSIDQTYERQYF. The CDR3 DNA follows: TGTGCCAGTAGTATAGACCAGACCTACGAGCGGCAGTACTTC.

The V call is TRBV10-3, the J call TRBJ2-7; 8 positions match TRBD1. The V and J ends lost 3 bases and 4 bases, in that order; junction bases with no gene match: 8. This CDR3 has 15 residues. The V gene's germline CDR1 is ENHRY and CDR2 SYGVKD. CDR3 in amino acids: CAISDGRRGRYEQYF. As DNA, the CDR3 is TGTGCCATCAGTGACGGTCGCAGGGGGCGATACGAGCAGTACTTC.

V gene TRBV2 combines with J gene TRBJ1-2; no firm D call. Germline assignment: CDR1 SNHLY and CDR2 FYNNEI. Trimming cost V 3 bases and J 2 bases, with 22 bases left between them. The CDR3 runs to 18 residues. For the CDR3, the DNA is TGTGCCAGCAGTGACTGGCCCTTATTTGTCCATACCAACTATGGCTACACCTTC. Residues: CASSDWPLFVHTNYGYTF.

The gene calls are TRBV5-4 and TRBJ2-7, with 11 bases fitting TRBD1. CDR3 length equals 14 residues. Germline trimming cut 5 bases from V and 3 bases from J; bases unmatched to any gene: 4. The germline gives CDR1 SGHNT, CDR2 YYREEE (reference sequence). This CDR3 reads CASRTGTGGYEQYF. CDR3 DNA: TGTGCCAGCAGAACCGGGACAGGGGGCTACGAGCAGTACTTC.

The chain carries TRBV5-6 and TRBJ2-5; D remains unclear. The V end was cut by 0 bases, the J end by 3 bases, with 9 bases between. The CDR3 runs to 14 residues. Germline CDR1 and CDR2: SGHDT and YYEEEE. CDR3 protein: CASSLVFAEETQYF. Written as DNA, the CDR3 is TGTGCCAGCAGCTTGGTCTTTGCGGAAGAGACCCAGTACTTC.

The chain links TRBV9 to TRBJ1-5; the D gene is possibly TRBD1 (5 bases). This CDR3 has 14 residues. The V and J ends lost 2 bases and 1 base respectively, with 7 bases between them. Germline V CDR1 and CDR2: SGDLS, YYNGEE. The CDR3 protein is CASSVSGSNQPQHF. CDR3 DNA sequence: TGTGCCAGCAGCGTGTCAGGGAGCAATCAGCCCCAGCATTTT.

The CDR3 DNA sequence: TGCGCCAGCAGCCAAGATTCGAGGCTGGGACAGGGAAACTATGGCTACACCTTC. Translating gives CASSQDSRLGQGNYGYTF. V is TRBV4-3 and J is TRBJ1-2; 9 nucleotides agree with TRBD1. The CDR3 contains 18 residues. V gave up 0 bases and J gave up 2 bases; unmatched junction bases: 10. The germline CDR1 and CDR2 sequences are LGHNA and YSLEER.

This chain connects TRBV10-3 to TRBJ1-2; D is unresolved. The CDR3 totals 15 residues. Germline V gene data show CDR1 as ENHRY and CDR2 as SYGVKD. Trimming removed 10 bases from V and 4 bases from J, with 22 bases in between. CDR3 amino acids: CATRTLRKKGYGYTF. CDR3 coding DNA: TGTGCCACCCGCACTCTACGTAAAAAGGGCTATGGCTACACCTTC.

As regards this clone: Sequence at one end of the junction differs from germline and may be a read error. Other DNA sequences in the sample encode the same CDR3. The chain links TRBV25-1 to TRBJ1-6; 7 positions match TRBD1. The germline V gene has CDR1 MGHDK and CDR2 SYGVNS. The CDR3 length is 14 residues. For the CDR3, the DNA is TGTGCTAGCAGTGAACGGGCAGGGGGGTCACCCCTCCACTTT. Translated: CASSERAGGSPLHF.

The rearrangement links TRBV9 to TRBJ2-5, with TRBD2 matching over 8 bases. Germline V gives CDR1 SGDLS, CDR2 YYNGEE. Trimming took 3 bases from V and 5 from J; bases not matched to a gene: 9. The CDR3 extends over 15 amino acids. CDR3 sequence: CASSASPGGAETQYF. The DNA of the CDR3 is TGTGCCAGCAGCGCCTCACCGGGGGGGGCGGAGACCCAGTACTTC.